The 29 T cell receptor beta chains in this list originate from one sample, sequenced in a study of neurological immune-mediated disorders. TCRdb ran MiXCR on the 5' RACE reads and lists one entry per CDR3 protein. The data show about 50,000 distinct CDR3 sequences, 10% seen once. The sequenced sample was PBMCs. Every receptor here comes from a man in his 70s with HTLV-1-associated myelopathy (HAM/TSP).

This clonotype was seen only a few times. The chain is built from TRBV20-1 and TRBJ2-1; D perhaps matches TRBD1 (6 bases). The length of the CDR3 is 14 residues. Trimming left V 6 bases short and J 2 bases short, with 14 bases between. Germline assignment: CDR1 DFQATT and CDR2 SNEGSKA (reference sequence). This chain's CDR3 is CSAGETGTYNEQFF. CDR3 nucleotides: TGCAGTGCCGGCGAGACAGGTACCTACAATGAGCAGTTCTTC.

This clonotype was seen at least ten times. This chain connects TRBV27 to TRBJ1-6, with TRBD1 matching 7 bases. The V segment lost 8 bases and the J segment 9 bases; nucleotides outside the gene matches: 7. The V gene's germline CDR1 is MNHEY and CDR2 SMNVEV (reference sequence). The CDR3 runs to 13 residues. The CDR3 region has the DNA TGTGCCAGCGCTGACAGGGAGGCTTCACCCCTCCACTTT. Its translation is CASADREASPLHF.

CDR3 DNA sequence: TGCGCCAGCAGATCCCCGACAGAAAACCAAGAGACCCAGTACTTC. It codes for CASRSPTENQETQYF. This chain joins TRBV5-1 and TRBJ2-5; weak D call: TRBD1 (5 bases). The CDR3 extends over 15 amino acids. The germline V and J ends were trimmed by 5 bases and 0 bases, with 14 bases remaining between them. Germline V gives CDR1 SGHRS, CDR2 YFSETQ.

This clonotype was seen repeatedly, ten times or more. The chain is built from TRBV5-1 and TRBJ2-1; 7 positions agree with TRBD2. This CDR3 comprises 17 residues. Germline V lookup: CDR1 SGHRS, CDR2 YFSETQ. V lost 0 bases and J lost 2; bases outside the gene matches: 8. The DNA of the CDR3 is TGCGCCAGCAGCTTGGGAGGGACTAACAGAACCTACAATGAGCAGTTCTTC. Protein sequence: CASSLGGTNRTYNEQFF.

The genes are TRBV18 and TRBJ2-1, with D possibly matching TRBD1 (6 bases). This CDR3 spans 13 amino acids. Germline-derived CDR1 and CDR2 are KGHSH and LQKENI. The V end lost 6 bases, the J end lost 6 bases, and 12 bases lay between the germline ends. The CDR3 nucleotides read TGTGCCAGCTCGGTGCTCAGGGGCAATGAGCAGTTCTTC. Its translation is CASSVLRGNEQFF.

This clonotype was recorded many times. The gene calls are TRBV20-1 and TRBJ2-7; unclear D gene. V was clipped by 0 bases and J by 2 bases, with 14 bases between them. The CDR3 consists of 15 residues. Germline values: CDR1 DFQATT, CDR2 SNEGSKA (reference sequence). The CDR3 loop reads CSARDMALGTYEQYF. The CDR3 coding sequence is TGCAGTGCTAGAGACATGGCCCTGGGCACCTACGAGCAGTACTTC.

This clonotype was seen repeatedly, ten times or more. The V gene is TRBV27, the J gene TRBJ1-3, with D tentatively TRBD1 (5 bases). Trimming pared 5 bases from V and 0 bases from J, leaving 17 bases between. The germline gives CDR1 MNHEY, CDR2 SMNVEV (reference sequence). CDR3 size: 17 residues. The CDR3 bases are TGTGCCAGCAGTCCGAACAGTGACAGCCTCTCTGGAAACACCATATATTTT. This gives the protein CASSPNSDSLSGNTIYF.

Judged by abundance, this clonotype is medium-sized. This chain joins TRBV25-1 and TRBJ2-2; a weak D match, TRBD2 (5 bases). This CDR3 comprises 16 residues. V lost 3 bases to trimming and J lost 0 bases, with 11 bases between them. Per germline, CDR1 MGHDK and CDR2 SYGVNS. DNA of the CDR3: TGTGCCAGCAGTGACCCCGGGATGGCGAACACCGGGGAGCTGTTTTTT. This codes for CASSDPGMANTGELFF. The full variable domain, its missing parts supplied by reference TRBV25-1 and TRBJ2-2, is EADIYQTPRYLVIGTGKKITLECSQTMGHDKMYWYQQDPGMELHLIHYSYGVNSTEKGDLSSESTVSRIRTEHFPLTLESARPSHTSQYLCASSDPGMANTGELFFGEGSRLTVL.

There are many counts of this clonotype. This rearrangement joins TRBV6-6 to TRBJ1-1; D uncertain. The V and J ends lost 5 bases and 3 bases respectively, with 10 bases between them. This CDR3 spans 13 amino acids. Germline loops: CDR1 MNHNY, CDR2 SVGAGI (reference sequence). CDR3: CASSPGGYTEAFF. CDR3 nucleotides: TGTGCCAGCAGTCCCGGTGGGTACACTGAAGCTTTCTTT.

In its sample, this clonotype was seen many times. V and J are TRBV20-1 and TRBJ2-7; 7 nucleotides match TRBD1. Trimming took 5 bases from V and 6 from J; bases not matched to a gene: 7. The V gene's germline CDR1 is DFQATT and CDR2 SNEGSKA (reference sequence). The CDR3 has 12 amino acids. The CDR3 DNA is TGCAGTGCTCGACAGGGTTTCGGCGAGCAGTACTTC. Translated, it gives CSARQGFGEQYF.

This clonotype was seen ten or more times. The chain uses TRBV5-1 and TRBJ2-5; D is perhaps TRBD1 or TRBD2 (5 bases each). The germline V gene has CDR1 SGHRS and CDR2 YFSETQ. The CDR3 is 14 residues long. The V end lost 1 base, the J end lost 5 bases, and 12 bases lay between the germline ends. CDR3 sequence: CASSLWGSAETQYF. The CDR3 nucleotides read TGCGCCAGCAGCTTGTGGGGGTCGGCGGAGACCCAGTACTTC.

This clonotype was detected many times. The gene calls are TRBV24-1 and TRBJ2-3, with D uncertain. Germline values: CDR1 KGHDR, CDR2 SFDVKD. Trimming left V 2 bases short and J 4 bases short, with 6 bases between. The CDR3 runs 13 residues. The CDR3 DNA reads as TGTGCCACCAGTGATTCTACCCCAGATACGCAGTATTTT. It translates to CATSDSTPDTQYF.

Notes on this clonotype: A read error may produce the germline difference seen at one junction end. The chain is built from TRBV7-2 and TRBJ2-3; the match to TRBD2 covers 8 bases. The CDR3 sequence is 16 residues long. Germline CDR1 is SGHTA and CDR2 is FQGNSA. CDR3: CASRGAGVENTDTQYF. The CDR3 region has the DNA TGTGCAAGCAGAGGAGCGGGAGTTGAAAACACAGATACGCAGTATTTT. Full variable domain (remainder filled in from reference TRBV7-2 and TRBJ2-3): GAGVSQSPSNKVTEKGKDVELRCDPISGHTALYWYRQSLGQGLEFLIYFQGNSAPDKSGLPSDRFSAERTGGSVSTLTIQRTQQEDSAVYLCASRGAGVENTDTQYFGPGTRLTVL.

This clonotype was seen only a few times. V usage is TRBV7-3 and J usage is TRBJ1-1; a possible D gene is TRBD1 (5 bases). The CDR3 sequence is 14 residues long. Germline CDR1 and CDR2: SGHTA and FQGTGA. Deletions cut 2 bases from V and 4 bases from J, with 11 bases between. CDR3 residues: CASSLGGSVTEAFF. The CDR3 region has the DNA TGTGCCAGCAGCTTAGGGGGGTCTGTCACTGAAGCTTTCTTT.

This clonotype occurred many times. The V and J genes are TRBV20-1 and TRBJ1-1; D not certain. CDR3 length equals 11 residues. Germline V gene sequence: CDR1 DFQATT, CDR2 SNEGSKA (reference sequence). The V and J ends lost 7 bases and 5 bases respectively, with 11 bases between them. This CDR3 is CSGIPLTEAFF. The CDR3, as DNA: TGCAGTGGTATCCCTTTGACTGAAGCTTTCTTT.

The sample holds many counts of this clonotype. The chain is built from TRBV5-1 and TRBJ2-1; D is perhaps TRBD2 (6 bases). In germline, CDR1 is SGHRS, CDR2 YFSETQ. The length of the CDR3 is 14 residues. The germline V and J ends were trimmed by 4 bases and 4 bases, with 12 bases remaining between them. Here the CDR3 DNA reads TGCGCCAGCAGCCCTCTCGCGGGGTACAATGAGCAGTTCTTC. Translation: CASSPLAGYNEQFF.

The chain recombines TRBV3-1 with TRBJ1-1, with a possible D match to TRBD1 (6 bases). V shed 10 bases and J shed 11 bases, with 17 bases lying between them. The germline gives CDR1 LGHDT, CDR2 YNNKEL (reference sequence). The CDR3 has 11 amino acids. CDR3 in DNA: TGTGCCACAAGTAAACAGGGTGCGGCTTTCTTT. Its translation: CATSKQGAAFF.

This clonotype was recorded at least ten times. The chain uses TRBV6-2 or TRBV6-3 and TRBJ2-7; TRBD1 or TRBD2 may be the D gene (5 bases each). From germline, CDR1 is MNHEY and CDR2 SVGEGT. CDR3 length: 14 amino acids. Trimming cost V 2 bases and J 0 bases, with 8 bases left between them. The CDR3, as DNA: TGTGCCAGCAGTTACACCGGGACCTCCTACGAGCAGTACTTC. Encoded protein: CASSYTGTSYEQYF.

This clonotype has ten or more counts. CDR3 coding DNA: TGCAGTCCCCACCGGGAACCAACAAAGACCCAGTACTTC. This codes for CSPHREPTKTQYF. The chain uses TRBV20-1 and TRBJ2-5; D may be TRBD2 (5 bases). Trimming took off 8 bases at V and 6 bases at J, with 19 bases between the two ends. This CDR3 is 13 amino acids long. CDR1 is DFQATT and CDR2 is SNEGSKA in the germline V gene (reference sequence).

This clonotype was seen repeatedly, ten times or more. The chain is built from TRBV12-3 or TRBV12-4 and TRBJ1-1; D remains unclear. The CDR3 has 13 amino acids. V lost 2 bases, J lost 6 bases, and 10 bases lay in between. CDR3: CASSLRVGAEAFF. The CDR3 nucleotides are TGTGCCAGCAGTTTAAGGGTCGGGGCTGAAGCTTTCTTT.

Ten or more counts support this clonotype. V and J are TRBV5-6 and TRBJ1-6; D gene uncertain. Germline V gene data show CDR1 as SGHDT and CDR2 as YYEEEE. Trimming shortened V by 4 bases and J by 10 bases, and 15 bases separated the two germline ends. The CDR3 covers 14 residues. The CDR3 sequence is CASSQTNRASPLHF. The CDR3 DNA reads as TGTGCCAGCAGCCAAACCAACCGGGCATCACCCCTCCACTTT.

There are many counts of this clonotype. V is TRBV12-3 or TRBV12-4 and J is TRBJ1-2; D is uncertain. This CDR3 spans 12 amino acids. Between the trimmed V and J ends, which lost 6 bases and 0 bases, there was a span of 5 bases. The CDR3 here is CASRPSNYGYTF. The CDR3 region has the DNA TGTGCCAGCAGGCCTTCTAACTATGGCTACACCTTC.

This clonotype showed up many times. V gene TRBV20-1 combines with J gene TRBJ2-6; no clear D. The CDR3 sequence is 17 residues long. The V end was cut by 4 bases, the J end by 1 base, with 17 bases between. Germline values: CDR1 DFQATT, CDR2 SNEGSKA (reference sequence). CDR3: CSAIGGSLRSGANVLTF. CDR3 nucleotide sequence: TGCAGTGCTATAGGCGGCAGTTTACGATCTGGGGCCAACGTCCTGACTTTC.

For this clonotype: A read error may explain this, as a much larger clone is one base away. The chain carries TRBV12-3 or TRBV12-4 and TRBJ1-5; a weak D match, TRBD1 (5 bases). This CDR3 comprises 15 residues. The DNA of the CDR3 is TGTGCCAACAGTTTCAGGTTCCGAGGGGAAGCTCCCCAGCATTTT. Translation: CANSFRFRGEAPQHF.

The sample holds many counts of this clonotype. The chain couples TRBV18 to TRBJ2-7, with a possible D match to TRBD2 (5 bases). CDR1 is KGHSH and CDR2 is LQKENI in the germline V gene. Trimming stripped 5 bases from V and 9 bases from J, with 17 bases between. This CDR3 region has 13 residues. The chain's CDR3 is CASSADSFRRQYF. The CDR3 coding sequence is TGTGCCAGCTCAGCGGACTCGTTTCGAAGGCAGTACTTC.

Many counts were recorded for this clonotype. The J gene is TRBJ2-2, the V gene TRBV29-1, with D maybe TRBD2 (6 bases). Per the germline V gene, CDR1 is SQVTM and CDR2 is ANQGSEA. This CDR3 comprises 14 residues. The germline V and J ends were trimmed by 6 bases and 7 bases, with 18 bases remaining between them. The CDR3 region has the DNA TGCAGCGTCCGCCTTTCGGGAGTTGGCGGGGAGCTGTTTTTT. Its protein is CSVRLSGVGGELFF.

This clonotype has at least ten counts. The genes are TRBV6-2 or TRBV6-3 and TRBJ1-2; 7 positions match TRBD1. J was trimmed by 5 bases and V by 5 bases; bases with no gene match: 2. Germline V lookup: CDR1 MNHEY, CDR2 SVGEGT. CDR3 size: 12 residues. The CDR3 DNA is TGTGCCAGCAGTCTCAGGGGGTATGGCTACACCTTC. Its translation: CASSLRGYGYTF.

This chain joins TRBV10-3 and TRBJ2-5; no firm D call. The CDR3 has 13 amino acids. Trimming left V 0 bases short and J 7 bases short, with 9 bases between. Germline V gene sequence: CDR1 ENHRY, CDR2 SYGVKD. The CDR3 reads CAISESGWGTQYF. As DNA, the CDR3 is TGTGCCATCAGTGAGTCCGGCTGGGGGACCCAGTACTTC.

At least ten counts were recorded for this clonotype. V and J are TRBV5-1 and TRBJ2-7, with a weak D call TRBD2 (5 bases). In germline, CDR1 is SGHRS, CDR2 YFSETQ. V was clipped by 4 bases and J by 3 bases, with 11 bases between them. CDR3 length: 13 amino acids. The CDR3 DNA reads as TGCGCCAGCAGCCCCGACGGGGACTACGAGCAGTACTTC. Its translation is CASSPDGDYEQYF.